Sequencing of this TCR beta chain was carried out in a study of CD8 T cells in ankylosing spondylitis. Overall study results and limits: Blood of patients with ankylosing spondylitis appeared to be characterized by a TCR beta motif of several highly homologous variants. Both synovial fluid and blood in reactive arthritis had previously been reported to carry some motif variants. Disease-linked clones reportedly concentrated significantly in matched ankylosing spondylitis synovial fluid.

A few counts support this clonotype. Its antigen remains unidentified. TCRdb reprocessed the 5' RACE reads via MiXCR and lists one record per CDR3 protein. The sample includes hundreds of thousands of distinct CDR3 sequences, about 11% of them seen just once. Trimming cost V 7 bases and J 14 bases, with 17 bases left between them. The CDR3 has 10 residues. Germline lookup yields CDR1 SQVTM and CDR2 ANQGSEA. Sequencing used blood, either unsorted or a sorted T cell fraction (not recorded which). The receptor was isolated from a male donor with ankylosing spondylitis. This sequence joins TRBV29-1 and TRBJ1-2; perhaps TRBD1 as D (5 bases). The CDR3 coding sequence is TGCAGCGCCGGCCTGGTCTCAGGGACCTTC. As protein: CSAGLVSGTF.